This entry describes one T cell receptor (beta chain). The CDR3 has 11 residues. CDR1 and CDR2 from the germline V gene are MNHEY and SVGAGI. V dropped 4 bases and J dropped 7 bases, with 7 bases sitting between them. Sequencing was performed with immunoSEQ multiplex PCR; in TCRdb, only in-frame clones are kept and a portion is missing. The sample contains about 82,000 clones, approximately 90% of which appear only once. The data were obtained in a study of technical replicates of blood from a few donors. Sequenced material: T cells isolated from PBMCs. V usage is TRBV6-5 and J usage is TRBJ2-5; unclear D gene. This clonotype originated in a human donor in good health. The CDR3 DNA reads TGTGCCAGCAGTTCAGTCAGGACCCAGTACTTC. It translates to CASSSVRTQYF.